The clone carrying this T cell receptor beta chain was picked up a small number of times. Antigen specificity is unknown. The data originate from a study of cytomegalovirus exposure and HLA in healthy donors. The PCR ran on 60 Vbeta and 13 Jbeta primers. Profiling relied on immunoSEQ multiplex PCR, and the TCRdb table lists in-frame clones only, not all of them. The table includes about 180,000 clones, approximately 70% detected once. V was pared by 6 bases and J by 5 bases, with 11 bases of the junction left unmatched. CDR1 and CDR2 from the germline V gene are MNHEY and SMNVEV (reference sequence). This CDR3 comprises 16 residues. Study results and caveats: It emerged from a later analysis that several of the most significant clusters appeared to be linked to common viral pathogens. The study flagged some 170 TCR beta chains as cytomegalovirus-associated. Exclusion as indistinguishable affected some V segments, including TRBV6-2 and TRBV6-3.

The TCR comes from a human donor in good health. The chain has TRBV27 and TRBJ2-2; 8 nucleotides agree with TRBD2. Source material: PBMCs. This CDR3 is CASRPPGGVVTGELFF. In DNA, the CDR3 is TGTGCCAGCAGACCCCCCGGGGGGGTGGTTACCGGGGAGCTGTTTTTT.